A selection of T cell receptor beta chains follows, all from one sample in a study of cytomegalovirus exposure and HLA in healthy donors. The data were produced by immunoSEQ multiplex PCR, yet TCRdb's version contains in-frame clones alone and is incomplete. The repertoire holds some 160,000 clones, with nearly 80% as singletons. The specimen sequenced was PBMCs. These receptors were collected from a middle-aged woman in good health and CMV-seronegative. CDR3s include the opening cysteine and the closing phenylalanine or tryptophan. The D gene is left open where the match is weak. Size is omitted from some rows. Given values are once, few, many or a class for expanded clones.

cdr3_aa cdr3_nt j_call clone_size v_call d_call
CASSSRTGGGQTQYF TGTGCCAGCAGCTCCAGAACAGGGGGCGGTCAGACCCAGTACTTC TRBJ2-5 . TRBV7-8 TRBD1
CASSLSQGDQPQHF TGTGCCAGCAGCTTGAGTCAGGGGGATCAGCCCCAGCATTTT TRBJ1-5 . TRBV7-9 TRBD1
CASSPLGLAGKNEQFF TGCGCCAGCAGCCCCTTGGGGCTAGCGGGGAAGAATGAGCAGTTCTTC TRBJ2-1 . TRBV4-1 TRBD2
CASSFKTGTGGPQHF TGTGCCAGCAGCTTTAAGACCGGGACAGGGGGGCCCCAGCATTTT TRBJ1-5 . TRBV7-8 TRBD1
CASSEERTGGGRQYF TGTGCCAGCAGTGAAGAACGTACAGGGGGCGGGCGGCAGTACTTC TRBJ2-7 . TRBV2 TRBD1
CAIMGPGQEANYGYTF TGTGCCATCATGGGACCGGGACAGGAAGCTAACTATGGCTACACCTTC TRBJ1-2 . TRBV10-3 TRBD1
CASSSPPSGADTQYF TGTGCCAGCAGTTCCCCGCCTAGCGGGGCGGATACGCAGTATTTT TRBJ2-3 . TRBV27 TRBD2
CASSRLGGHYNEQFF TGTGCCAGCAGTCGCCTGGGGGGTCATTACAATGAGCAGTTCTTC TRBJ2-1 few TRBV7-2 .
CASSKIGVGGNTIYF TGTGCCAGCAGCAAGATCGGGGTCGGTGGAAACACCATATATTTT TRBJ1-3 . TRBV6-5 .
CASSLGARGNQPQHF TGTGCCAGCAGCTTAGGGGCGAGGGGCAATCAGCCCCAGCATTTT TRBJ1-5 . TRBV7-9 .
CASSEVSYEQYF TGTGCCAGCTCTGAGGTATCCTACGAGCAGTACTTC TRBJ2-7 . TRBV18 .
CASSSSPGLINEQYF TGTGCCAGCTCATCGAGTCCAGGGTTAATTAACGAGCAGTACTTC TRBJ2-7 . TRBV18 .
CAISESLAGEAFF TGTGCCATCAGTGAGTCGCTGGCAGGTGAAGCTTTCTTT TRBJ1-1 . TRBV10-3 .
CASSGLAGAITGELFF TGTGCCAGCAGTGGTCTAGCGGGGGCCATCACCGGGGAGCTGTTTTTT TRBJ2-2 . TRBV2 TRBD2
CSASERGANGELFF TGCAGCGCATCCGAGCGGGGGGCGAACGGGGAGCTGTTTTTT TRBJ2-2 . TRBV29-1 TRBD2
CASSLQGAYEQYF TGTGCCAGCAGCTTACAGGGGGCCTACGAGCAGTACTTC TRBJ2-7 . TRBV7-2 TRBD1
CASRSGQASLHF TGTGCCAGTAGGTCGGGACAGGCCTCCCTCCACTTT TRBJ1-6 . TRBV19 TRBD1
CASSATDRENSPLHF TGTGCCAGCAGCGCCACCGACAGGGAAAATTCACCCCTCCACTTT TRBJ1-6 . TRBV9 TRBD1